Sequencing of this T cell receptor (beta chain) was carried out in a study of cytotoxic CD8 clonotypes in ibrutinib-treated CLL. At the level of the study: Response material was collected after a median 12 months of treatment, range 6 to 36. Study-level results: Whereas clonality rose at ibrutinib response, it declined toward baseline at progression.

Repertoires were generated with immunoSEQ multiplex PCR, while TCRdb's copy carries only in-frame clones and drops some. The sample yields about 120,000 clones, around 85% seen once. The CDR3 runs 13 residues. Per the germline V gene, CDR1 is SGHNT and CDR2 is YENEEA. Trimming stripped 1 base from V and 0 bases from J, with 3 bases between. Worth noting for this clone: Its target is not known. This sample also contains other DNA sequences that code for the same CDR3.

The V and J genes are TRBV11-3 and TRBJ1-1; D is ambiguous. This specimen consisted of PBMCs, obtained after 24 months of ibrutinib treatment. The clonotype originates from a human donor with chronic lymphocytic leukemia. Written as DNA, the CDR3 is TGTGCCAGCAGCTTAGGGCTGAACACTGAAGCTTTCTTT. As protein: CASSLGLNTEAFF.